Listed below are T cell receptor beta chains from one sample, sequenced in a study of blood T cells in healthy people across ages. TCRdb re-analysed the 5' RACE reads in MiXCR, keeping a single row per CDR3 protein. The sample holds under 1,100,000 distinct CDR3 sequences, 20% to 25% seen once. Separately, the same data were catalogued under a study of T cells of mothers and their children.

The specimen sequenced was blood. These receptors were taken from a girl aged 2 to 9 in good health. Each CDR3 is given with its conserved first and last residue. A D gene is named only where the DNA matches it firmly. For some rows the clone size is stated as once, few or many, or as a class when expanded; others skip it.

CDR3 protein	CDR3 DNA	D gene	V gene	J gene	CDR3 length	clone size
CSVIPENTEAFF	TGCAGCGTTATCCCGGAGAACACTGAAGCTTTCTTT	NA	TRBV29-1	TRBJ1-1	12	NA
CASSLSDFNQPQHF	TGTGCCAGCAGTTTATCGGACTTTAATCAGCCCCAGCATTTT	NA	TRBV28	TRBJ1-5	14	NA
CASSLLFGSYNEQFF	TGTGCCAGCAGCTTACTTTTCGGGTCCTACAATGAGCAGTTCTTC	NA	TRBV7-2	TRBJ2-1	15	NA
CSVEFANMNTEAFF	TGCAGCGTTGAATTCGCGAACATGAACACTGAAGCTTTCTTT	NA	TRBV29-1	TRBJ1-1	14	few
CATTGGPLGETEAFF	TGTGCCACCACCGGAGGCCCGCTGGGGGAGACTGAAGCTTTCTTT	NA	TRBV24-1	TRBJ1-1	15	few
CASIPRVPGITDTQYF	TGTGCCAGCATCCCTAGGGTACCGGGGATCACAGATACGCAGTATTTT	NA	TRBV7-2	TRBJ2-3	16	NA
CASSLTQGVYTGELFF	TGTGCCAGCAGCTTAACGCAGGGGGTTTACACCGGGGAGCTGTTTTTT	TRBD1	TRBV7-9	TRBJ2-2	16	NA
CASSLVPWEPDTQYF	TGTGCCAGCAGCTTAGTGCCTTGGGAGCCAGATACGCAGTATTTT	NA	TRBV7-2	TRBJ2-3	15	NA
CASSFQSGSEDEQYF	TGCGCCAGCAGCTTCCAATCCGGGAGTGAAGACGAGCAGTACTTC	NA	TRBV5-1	TRBJ2-7	15	few
CASSPGLSGETQYF	TGTGCCAGCAGCCCGGGACTTTCTGGGGAGACCCAGTACTTC	NA	TRBV5-5	TRBJ2-5	14	NA
CASSPDGPIALHF	TGTGCCAGCAGCCCCGATGGACCGATAGCTCTCCACTTT	NA	TRBV7-2	TRBJ1-6	13	NA
CASSLSIPSPRDGYTF	TGTGCCAGCAGCCTCTCTATACCCTCCCCAAGGGATGGCTACACCTTC	NA	TRBV16	TRBJ1-2	16	few
CASSVAGYTDTQYF	TGTGCCAGCAGCGTGGCGGGGTACACAGATACGCAGTATTTT	NA	TRBV7-3	TRBJ2-3	14	NA
CASIRDGSYEQYF	TGTGCCAGCATTAGGGACGGATCCTACGAGCAGTACTTC	NA	TRBV25-1	TRBJ2-7	13	NA
CASSLVTHEQYF	TGTGCCAGCAGCTTGGTGACTCACGAGCAGTACTTC	NA	TRBV5-6	TRBJ2-7	12	once
CAGSPRGPDQSYTF	TGTGCCGGCAGCCCTAGGGGCCCCGATCAGAGCTACACCTTC	NA	TRBV7-9	TRBJ1-2	14	few
CASATGMLQETQYF	TGTGCCAGTGCGACAGGGATGCTTCAAGAGACCCAGTACTTC	TRBD1	TRBV28	TRBJ2-5	14	NA
CASSLVRLGWNIQYF	TGTGCCAGCAGCTTAGTACGGCTAGGCTGGAACATTCAGTACTTC	NA	TRBV7-9	TRBJ2-4	15	few
CASSVGDSLYGYTF	TGTGCCAGCAGCGTAGGGGACAGTCTCTATGGCTACACCTTC	TRBD1	TRBV9	TRBJ1-2	14	few
CASSLRVGGYTF	TGTGCCAGCAGCTTAAGAGTTGGGGGCTACACCTTC	NA	TRBV7-8	TRBJ1-2	12	NA
CASSLARSSAGSSYEQYF	TGTGCCAGCAGCTTAGCGCGCAGTTCAGCGGGAAGCTCCTACGAGCAGTACTTC	TRBD2	TRBV7-2	TRBJ2-7	18	once
CAISVGEYQETQYF	TGTGCCATCAGTGTAGGGGAGTACCAAGAGACCCAGTACTTC	NA	TRBV10-3	TRBJ2-5	14	few
CASSLKGRPHNEQFF	TGTGCCAGCAGCCTAAAGGGACGGCCTCACAATGAGCAGTTCTTC	NA	TRBV3-1	TRBJ2-1	15	few
CAISRDASYEQYF	TGTGCCATCAGCCGGGACGCCTCCTACGAGCAGTACTTC	NA	TRBV10-3	TRBJ2-7	13	few
CASSSRTVGQGSEQYF	TGTGCCAGCAGCTCCCGGACCGTCGGACAGGGGAGCGAGCAGTACTTC	TRBD1	TRBV7-8	TRBJ2-7	16	NA
CASTFGGGGTEAFF	TGTGCCAGTACCTTCGGGGGGGGCGGGACTGAAGCTTTCTTT	NA	TRBV19	TRBJ1-1	14	NA
CASSPVIGGSYEQYF	TGTGCCAGCAGCCCGGTTATAGGGGGCTCCTACGAGCAGTACTTC	NA	TRBV3-1	TRBJ2-7	15	few
CASKRGTGFHEQYF	TGTGCCAGCAAAAGGGGCACAGGGTTCCACGAGCAGTACTTC	NA	TRBV28	TRBJ2-7	14	NA
CASSKAFRKGNSPLHF	TGTGCCAGCAGCAAAGCCTTCCGGAAGGGTAATTCACCCCTCCACTTT	NA	TRBV21-1	TRBJ1-6	16	few
CSAGDNFGGYTF	TGCAGCGCAGGGGATAATTTCGGGGGCTACACCTTC	NA	TRBV29-1	TRBJ1-2	12	NA
CASSYGQGPDTQYF	TGTGCCAGCAGTTACGGACAGGGTCCAGATACGCAGTATTTT	TRBD1	TRBV6-2/TRBV6-3	TRBJ2-3	14	NA
CASSLRDGKETQYF	TGTGCCAGCAGCTTGAGGGACGGGAAAGAGACCCAGTACTTC	NA	TRBV7-9	TRBJ2-5	14	NA
CASRSLAGASYNEQFF	TGTGCCAGCAGGTCACTAGCGGGAGCCTCCTACAATGAGCAGTTCTTC	TRBD2	TRBV6-6	TRBJ2-1	16	few
CASSAPFSPQGAGETQYF	TGTGCCAGCAGTGCCCCTTTCTCCCCACAGGGGGCGGGGGAGACCCAGTACTTC	TRBD1	TRBV12-3/TRBV12-4	TRBJ2-5	18	few
CASSITGGDEQFF	TGTGCCAGCAGTATCACAGGGGGCGATGAGCAGTTCTTC	TRBD1	TRBV12-3/TRBV12-4	TRBJ2-1	13	NA
CASSHTLLAESHEQYF	TGTGCCAGCAGCCATACCCTGCTAGCGGAGTCTCACGAGCAGTACTTC	TRBD2	TRBV3-1	TRBJ2-7	16	NA
CASSLGLVSGQSSSPLHF	TGTGCCAGCAGCTTAGGCCTAGTTTCAGGACAAAGTTCTTCACCCCTCCACTTT	NA	TRBV13	TRBJ1-6	18	NA
CSATLDGREREQFF	TGCAGTGCTACCCTCGACGGGCGTGAAAGGGAGCAGTTCTTC	NA	TRBV20-1	TRBJ2-1	14	NA
CASSLGTGRNEQFF	TGTGCCAGCAGCTTAGGGACAGGGCGGAATGAGCAGTTCTTC	TRBD1	TRBV7-2	TRBJ2-1	14	NA
CSALAEGASTDTQYF	TGCAGTGCCCTAGCGGAGGGGGCTAGCACAGATACGCAGTATTTT	NA	TRBV20-1	TRBJ2-3	15	NA
CASSPLDRSSYEQYF	TGTGCTAGCAGCCCGTTAGACCGTAGCTCCTACGAGCAGTACTTC	NA	TRBV7-7	TRBJ2-7	15	NA
CASSSNIEVNEAFF	TGCGCCAGCAGCTCGAACATTGAGGTTAATGAAGCTTTCTTT	NA	TRBV5-1	TRBJ1-1	14	NA
CASTRGGGNQPQHF	TGTGCCAGCACTAGGGGGGGGGGCAATCAGCCCCAGCATTTT	NA	TRBV13	TRBJ1-5	14	NA
CATQGDSREKLFF	TGTGCCACTCAGGGGGATAGTCGCGAAAAACTGTTTTTT	TRBD1	TRBV4-2	TRBJ1-4	13	many
CASSLIQDDYGYTF	TGTGCCAGCAGCTTGATACAGGATGACTATGGCTACACCTTC	NA	TRBV5-6	TRBJ1-2	14	NA
CASSPRQGARELFF	TGCGCCAGCAGCCCCAGACAGGGGGCAAGGGAGCTGTTTTTT	TRBD1	TRBV5-1	TRBJ2-2	14	few
CATSRMPGEEAFF	TGTGCCACCAGCAGAATGCCAGGGGAAGAAGCTTTCTTT	NA	TRBV15	TRBJ1-1	13	few
CASSQQSDTQYF	TGTGCCAGCAGCCAACAGAGTGATACGCAGTATTTT	NA	TRBV3-1	TRBJ2-3	12	few
CSARDGGPQETQYF	TGCAGTGCTAGAGATGGTGGACCCCAAGAGACCCAGTACTTC	NA	TRBV20-1	TRBJ2-5	14	NA
CACSISYGHNEQFF	TGTGCCTGTAGTATAAGTTACGGCCACAATGAGCAGTTCTTC	NA	TRBV19	TRBJ2-1	14	few
CASSLTRNTDTQYF	TGTGCCAGCAGCTTAACGCGGAACACAGATACGCAGTATTTT	NA	TRBV7-3	TRBJ2-3	14	NA
CAISETLITDTQYF	TGTGCCATCAGTGAGACATTGATCACAGATACGCAGTATTTT	NA	TRBV10-3	TRBJ2-3	14	NA
CASTLSSTGLPSGANVLTF	TGTGCCAGCACCTTATCCTCGACAGGGCTGCCCTCTGGGGCCAACGTCCTGACTTTC	TRBD1	TRBV6-1	TRBJ2-6	19	NA
CSVEVGTGGATDTQYF	TGCAGCGTTGAAGTGGGGACAGGGGGCGCCACAGATACGCAGTATTTT	TRBD1	TRBV29-1	TRBJ2-3	16	NA
CASSIAGGGFGETQYF	TGTGCCAGTAGTATAGCGGGGGGGGGCTTTGGAGAGACCCAGTACTTC	TRBD2	TRBV19	TRBJ2-5	16	NA
CASSQDLQGRNGYTF	TGTGCCAGCAGCCAAGATTTGCAGGGTAGGAATGGCTACACCTTC	NA	TRBV4-2	TRBJ1-2	15	few
CSAVGLLAGVSYNEQFF	TGCAGTGCTGTGGGGTTACTAGCGGGAGTATCCTACAATGAGCAGTTCTTC	TRBD2	TRBV20-1	TRBJ2-1	17	few
CASSPAGSLEKLFF	TGTGCCAGCAGCCCAGCCGGGTCGCTGGAAAAACTGTTTTTT	NA	TRBV14	TRBJ1-4	14	NA
CASSLGPEDTQYF	TGTGCCAGCAGCTTAGGGCCGGAAGATACGCAGTATTTT	NA	TRBV7-9	TRBJ2-3	13	NA